This is a list of T cell receptor beta chains from one sample in a study of OX40 agonist ivuxolimab in advanced cancers. The data were produced by immunoSEQ multiplex PCR, yet TCRdb's version contains in-frame clones alone and is incomplete. Of 50,000 to 75,000 clones in the sample, 80% to 90% are singletons; the top ten hold roughly 1.2%. Sample: CD4+ or CD8+ T cells sorted from blood, taken in a trial of the OX40 agonist ivuxolimab. The receptors derive from an adult with an advanced solid tumor such as melanoma, head and neck, liver or kidney cancer. The CDR3 runs from the conserved cysteine through the conserved F or W. A D gene is named only where the DNA matches it firmly. Rows may omit the clone size; those that give it use once, few, many or a size class.

V,D,size,J,DNA,CDR3
TRBV12-5,.,.,TRBJ2-7,TGTGCTAGTGGTCGGGAACAGGGGGAGGGCGAGCAGTACTTC,CASGREQGEGEQYF
TRBV6-5,TRBD2,.,TRBJ2-1,TGTGCCAGCAGTTACTCGGTAGCGGGAGGGGGGGAGCAGTTCTTC,CASSYSVAGGGEQFF
TRBV6-1,.,.,TRBJ2-1,TGTGCCAGCAGTGACCTCAGTGAGCAGTTCTTC,CASSDLSEQFF
TRBV6-6,.,once,TRBJ1-1,TGTGCCAGCAGTTACTCGGGGGTCTATCGCGCTGAAGCTTTCTTT,CASSYSGVYRAEAFF
TRBV28,TRBD2,once,TRBJ2-2,TGTGCCAGCAGTTTAGGGACTAGCGGGAGGGCGACCGGGGAGCTGTTTTTT,CASSLGTSGRATGELFF
TRBV5-1,TRBD2,.,TRBJ2-2,TGCGCCAGCAGAGGGACTAGCGGAAACACCGGGGAGCTGTTTTTT,CASRGTSGNTGELFF
TRBV14,TRBD2,.,TRBJ2-5,TGTGCCAGCAGCCCCCTACTAGCGGGACAAGAGACCCAGTACTTC,CASSPLLAGQETQYF
TRBV7-8,.,.,TRBJ1-1,TGTGCCAGCAGCTTAGCGGCCCTTGGCGGGGGAGCTTTCTTT,CASSLAALGGGAFF
TRBV19,.,.,TRBJ2-7,TGTGCCAGTAAACCGGGCCTCCACCATACCGCCGAGCAGTACTTC,CASKPGLHHTAEQYF
TRBV7-2,TRBD2,.,TRBJ2-1,TGTGCCAGCAGCCCCCCGGGGGGGGCGTACTCCTACAATGAGCAGTTCTTC,CASSPPGGAYSYNEQFF
TRBV28,TRBD1,.,TRBJ1-2,TGTGCCAGCAGTTTGAGCGGACAGGGGAGACGCGGCTACACCTTC,CASSLSGQGRRGYTF
TRBV5-1,.,.,TRBJ1-4,TGCGCCAGCAGCTTGGTAGGGCAGACTAATGAAAAACTGTTTTTT,CASSLVGQTNEKLFF
TRBV6-6,TRBD2,few,TRBJ2-1,TGTGCCAGCACCATCGTAGCGGGAGGGAATAATGAGCAGTTCTTC,CASTIVAGGNNEQFF
TRBV7-8,.,.,TRBJ1-6,TGTGCCAGCAGCTTAGCTGGGACACTTAATTCACCCCTCCACTTT,CASSLAGTLNSPLHF
TRBV2,.,.,TRBJ2-3,TGTGCCAGCAGCGAGAAGACTAGCACAGATACGCAGTATTTT,CASSEKTSTDTQYF
TRBV28,TRBD2,.,TRBJ2-1,TGTGCATTGGCTAGCGGTTCCTACAATGAGCAGTTCTTC,CALASGSYNEQFF
TRBV6-6,TRBD1,.,TRBJ2-7,TGTGCCAGCAGCGCCCGGGGACAGGTGAGCTACGAGCAGTACTTC,CASSARGQVSYEQYF
TRBV11-3,.,.,TRBJ1-2,TGTGCCAGCAAAAATGATAGGGCCAACTATGGCTACACCTTC,CASKNDRANYGYTF
TRBV27,TRBD2,few,TRBJ2-1,TGTGCCAGCAGGGGGACTAGCGGGAGGGCCGGTGAGCAGTTCTTC,CASRGTSGRAGEQFF
TRBV6-1,.,.,TRBJ2-7,TGTGCCAGCAGTGAAACTGGGGGAGGTCATCCGTACGAGCAGTACTTC,CASSETGGGHPYEQYF
TRBV6-4,.,.,TRBJ1-1,TGTGCCAGCAGTGACTCGGGGGGAAGGGTTCACAGGCCTGAAGCTTTCTTT,CASSDSGGRVHRPEAFF
TRBV5-1,.,.,TRBJ1-5,TGCGCCAGCAGCTTGTATGGCGACCCTAGCAATCAGCCCCAGCATTTT,CASSLYGDPSNQPQHF
TRBV30,TRBD2,.,TRBJ2-5,TGTGCCTGGAGTGTGTCCGGGACTAGCGGACAAGAGACCCAGTACTTC,CAWSVSGTSGQETQYF